The T cell receptor beta chain under discussion was sequenced for a study of cytomegalovirus exposure and HLA in healthy donors. As for this clone: Its target is unknown.

The study ran its PCR with 60 Vbeta and 13 Jbeta primers. Libraries were prepared by immunoSEQ multiplex PCR; TCRdb keeps only in-frame clonotypes and omits some of them. The sample lists about 140,000 clones; under 90% were seen once. Whole-study findings and limits: Productive status was seen about 90% or about 30% of the time for most TCR beta V segments in an earlier analysis. Analysis performed later found roughly 18,000 TCR beta sequences associated with HLA alleles at 0.05 false discovery rate.

Germline V gene data show CDR1 as MNHEY and CDR2 as SMNVEV (reference sequence). This CDR3 is 14 amino acids long. V lost 6 bases, J lost 3 bases, and 15 bases lay in between. Sequenced sample: PBMCs. The V and J genes are TRBV27 and TRBJ2-7; perhaps TRBD1 as D (6 bases). This TCR came from a male donor in good health and CMV-seronegative. CDR3 nucleotide sequence: TGTGCCAGCAGGGGGGCAGAGCTTTTCTACGAGCAGTACTTC. It specifies CASRGAELFYEQYF.